This entry lists 30 T cell receptor beta chains sequenced from one sample in a study of T cells after yellow fever vaccination. From the 5' RACE reads, TCRdb called clonotypes with MiXCR, one entry per CDR3 protein. The data show over 150,000 distinct CDR3 sequences, 6.2% seen once. The sequences come from CD4+ T cells sorted from PBMCs, collected on the day of the first yellow fever vaccination. The receptors stem from a man younger than 30 who received the YFV17D yellow fever vaccine.

The V gene is TRBV3-1, the J gene TRBJ2-5; 10 nucleotides line up with TRBD1. CDR1 is LGHDT, CDR2 YNNKEL, per germline (reference sequence). The CDR3 sequence is 14 residues long. The V gene end was trimmed by 3 bases and the J gene end by 5 bases; junction bases not matched to a gene: 3. CDR3 in amino acids: CASSQTGGWETQYF. The CDR3 bases are TGTGCCAGCAGCCAGACAGGGGGCTGGGAGACCCAGTACTTC.

Ten or more counts support this clonotype. The V and J genes are TRBV20-1 and TRBJ2-5; 9 nucleotides agree with TRBD2. CDR3 length: 14 amino acids. CDR1 DFQATT and CDR2 SNEGSKA come from the germline V gene (reference sequence). V gave up 3 bases and J gave up 5 bases; unmatched junction bases: 7. The CDR3 DNA sequence: TGCAGTGCTAGGCGGGGGGGCGTTGAGGAGACCCAGTACTTC. It encodes CSARRGGVEETQYF.

This clonotype appeared many times. The rearrangement links TRBV11-2 to TRBJ2-7, with D perhaps matching TRBD2 (7 bases). The CDR3 covers 14 residues. V lost 4 bases and J 2 bases, leaving 12 bases between the germline ends. Per germline, CDR1 SGHAT and CDR2 FQNNGV. The CDR3 DNA is TGTGCCAGCAGCTCCGGGGGGCCAACCTACGAGCAGTACTTC. It is translated as CASSSGGPTYEQYF.

This clonotype was detected many times. The chain recombines TRBV2 with TRBJ2-3; tentative D call: TRBD2 (5 bases). The CDR3 covers 15 residues. The germline CDR1 and CDR2 sequences are SNHLY and FYNNEI. The V and J ends lost 8 bases and 2 bases respectively, with 17 bases between them. The CDR3 here is CASFNVLAFTDTQYF. The DNA for the CDR3 is TGTGCCAGCTTTAACGTCCTAGCCTTCACAGATACGCAGTATTTT.

This clonotype has ten or more counts. The chain recombines TRBV12-3 or TRBV12-4 with TRBJ1-5; D is unclear. The CDR3 loop spans 14 amino acids. Trimming pared 3 bases from V and 1 base from J, leaving 7 bases between. For the CDR3, the DNA is TGTGCCAGCAGTTTTGAAGGCAGCAATCAGCCCCAGCATTTT. It yields the protein CASSFEGSNQPQHF.

In this sample, this clonotype turned up many times. The rearrangement links TRBV28 to TRBJ2-7; no clear D. This CDR3 is 13 amino acids long. Germline-derived CDR1 and CDR2 are MDHEN and SYDVKM. V was pared by 5 bases and J by 2 bases, with 10 bases between. The CDR3 DNA sequence: TGTGCCAGCAGTCACCCTTCCACCTACGAGCAGTACGTC. Translating gives CASSHPSTYEQYV.

This clonotype was seen ten or more times. The CDR3 DNA reads as TGCAGTGCCAGCAGAGGTGGGAATGAGCAGTTCTTC. Translating it yields CSASRGGNEQFF. The chain combines TRBV20-1 with TRBJ2-1; D gene unclear. Trimming left V 6 bases short and J 7 bases short, with 13 bases between. This CDR3 is 12 amino acids long. From germline, CDR1 is DFQATT and CDR2 SNEGSKA (reference sequence).

This clonotype is categorized as medium-sized. The V and J genes are TRBV20-1 and TRBJ2-3, with 9 nucleotides matching TRBD2. The CDR3 runs 15 residues. The trim removed 3 bases at V and 3 bases at J, leaving 7 bases unmatched. Germline CDR1 and CDR2: DFQATT and SNEGSKA (reference sequence). The CDR3 is CSASQRTSGTDTQYF. In DNA, the CDR3 is TGCAGTGCTAGCCAAAGAACTAGCGGGACAGATACGCAGTATTTT.

This clonotype was picked up many times. This chain uses TRBV5-1 with TRBJ2-1; TRBD1 matches at 9 bases. V was clipped by 3 bases and J by 8 bases; unmatched bases: 15. Germline assignment: CDR1 SGHRS and CDR2 YFSETQ. There are 17 residues in the CDR3. CDR3 bases: TGCGCCAGCAGCTCGGGACAGGGTCGGCGGGGGTTGTATGAGCAGTTCTTC. The encoded protein is CASSSGQGRRGLYEQFF. Based on the CDR3 plus reference TRBV5-1 and TRBJ2-1, the full variable domain is KAGVTQTPRYLIKTRGQQVTLSCSPISGHRSVSWYQQTPGQGLQFLFEYFSETQRNKGNFPGRFSGRQFSNSRSEMNVSTLELGDSALYLCASSSGQGRRGLYEQFFGPGTRLTVL.

The V and J genes are TRBV12-3 or TRBV12-4 and TRBJ2-1; D is unresolved. The V end lost 1 base, the J end lost 6 bases, and 13 bases lay between the germline ends. The CDR3 totals 15 residues. The CDR3 DNA reads TGTGCCAGCAGTTTAGGGGTGGTAACCCTCAATGAGCAGTTCTTC. It yields the protein CASSLGVVTLNEQFF.

This clonotype was observed a handful of times. The J gene is TRBJ2-7, the V gene TRBV18; 7 positions match TRBD1. The germline V gene has CDR1 KGHSH and CDR2 LQKENI. J was trimmed by 7 bases and V by 6 bases; bases with no gene match: 6. This CDR3 spans 12 amino acids. The CDR3 nucleotides are TGTGCCAGCTCCCCAGGACAGGCGGAGCAGTACGTC. This gives the protein CASSPGQAEQYV.

The sample holds many counts of this clonotype. This chain connects TRBV24-1 to TRBJ2-3, with 7 nucleotides matching TRBD2. The CDR3 covers 14 residues. CDR1 KGHDR and CDR2 SFDVKD come from the germline V gene. V lost 9 bases, J lost 0 bases, and 5 bases stayed unmatched. CDR3 residues: CATRGRGSTDTQYF. The CDR3 DNA reads TGTGCCACCCGAGGGAGGGGTAGCACAGATACGCAGTATTTT.

This clonotype was counted many times. The chain links TRBV6-5 to TRBJ2-5, with 9 nucleotides matching TRBD2. J gave up 1 base and V 0 bases, and 6 bases lay outside the gene matches. The CDR3 is made up of 17 amino acids. Looked up from germline, CDR1 is MNHEY and CDR2 is SVGAGI. As DNA, the CDR3 is TGTGCCAGCAGTTACTCATGGAGCGGGGGGTCCCAAGAGACCCAGTACTTC. Translated, it gives CASSYSWSGGSQETQYF.

The rearrangement joins TRBV20-1 to TRBJ2-5; D assignment may be TRBD1 or TRBD2 (5 bases each). Germline-derived CDR1 and CDR2 are DFQATT and SNEGSKA (reference sequence). Trimming cost V 3 bases and J 1 base, with 9 bases left between them. There are 13 residues in the CDR3. The chain's CDR3 is CSASRDPQETQYF. For the CDR3, the DNA is TGCAGTGCTAGCCGGGACCCCCAAGAGACCCAGTACTTC.

This clonotype was counted at least ten times. This chain uses TRBV12-3 or TRBV12-4 with TRBJ2-3, with D perhaps TRBD2 (6 bases). V gave up 3 bases and J gave up 7 bases, with 8 bases separating them. The CDR3 extends over 12 amino acids. As DNA, the CDR3 is TGTGCCAGCAGTTTGGCGGGGTATACGCAGTATTTT. Protein: CASSLAGYTQYF.

This clonotype has ten or more counts. The chain carries TRBV6-2 or TRBV6-3 and TRBJ2-2; D uncertain. Germline CDR1 MNHEY, CDR2 SVGEGT. This CDR3 is built from 15 residues. V was pared by 7 bases and J by 0 bases, with 12 bases between. The CDR3 bases are TGTGCCAGCACGGACGCCCTGCCGAACACCGGGGAGCTGTTTTTT. This gives the protein CASTDALPNTGELFF.

The table lists this clonotype with a few counts. This chain joins TRBV6-6 and TRBJ1-3; possibly TRBD1 for D (6 bases). Germline CDR1 is MNHNY and CDR2 is SVGAGI (reference sequence). The CDR3 is 13 amino acids. Trimming shortened V by 11 bases and J by 0 bases, and 11 bases separated the two germline ends. CDR3 amino acids: CAGGDFSGNTIYF. In DNA form, the CDR3 reads TGTGCCGGGGGCGATTTCTCTGGAAACACCATATATTTT.

The table lists this clonotype with a few counts. This sequence joins TRBV12-3 or TRBV12-4 and TRBJ1-6, with D perhaps matching TRBD1 (6 bases). The V and J ends lost 2 bases and 9 bases respectively, with 14 bases between them. This CDR3 comprises 15 residues. The CDR3 nucleotides are TGTGCCAGCAGTTTACAGGGGCAACGGGGTTCACCCCTCCACTTT. Translation gives CASSLQGQRGSPLHF.

In its sample, this clonotype was seen many times. This chain links TRBV30 with TRBJ2-6; no definite D call. The V end lost 0 bases, the J end lost 4 bases, and 4 bases lay between the germline ends. The CDR3 has 13 amino acids. Germline lookup yields CDR1 GTSNPN and CDR2 SVGIG (reference sequence). CDR3 amino acids: CAWSVGGANVLTF. The DNA for the CDR3 is TGTGCCTGGAGTGTAGGCGGGGCCAACGTCCTGACTTTC.

This clonotype was found a few times. This chain joins TRBV2 and TRBJ1-4; no clear D gene. The V and J ends lost 7 bases and 4 bases respectively, with 1 base between them. The germline CDR1 and CDR2 sequences are SNHLY and FYNNEI. This CDR3 has 10 amino acids. The DNA for the CDR3 is TGTGCCAGCAATAATGAAAAACTGTTTTTT. The encoded protein is CASNNEKLFF.

The V gene is TRBV4-1, the J gene TRBJ2-1; D gene uncertain. The CDR3 loop spans 15 amino acids. Germline V gene lookup returns CDR1 MGHRA and CDR2 YSYEKL. V was shortened by 4 bases and J by 7 bases, with 17 bases between the two germline ends. The CDR3 loop is CASSPRSIFWNEQFF. The CDR3, as DNA: TGCGCCAGCAGCCCCCGGAGTATCTTCTGGAATGAGCAGTTCTTC.

This clonotype was seen ten or more times. The V call is TRBV7-2, the J call TRBJ2-6, with D unclear. There are 15 residues in the CDR3. Between the trimmed V and J ends, which lost 7 bases and 1 base, there was a span of 11 bases. CDR1 and CDR2 (germline): SGHTA, FQGNSA. The chain's CDR3 is CASTLDWSGANVLTF. CDR3 nucleotide sequence: TGTGCCAGCACCCTCGATTGGTCTGGGGCCAACGTCCTGACTTTC.

This clonotype came up many times. The chain links TRBV4-3 to TRBJ1-4; possibly TRBD1 for D (6 bases). CDR3 length: 17 residues. The V and J ends lost 1 base and 8 bases respectively, with 20 bases between them. The germline V gene has CDR1 LGHNA and CDR2 YSLEER. The CDR3 bases are TGCGCCAGCAGCCAAGGGGCAGGGGACTACATGAGCGAAAAACTGTTTTTT. Its protein is CASSQGAGDYMSEKLFF.

This clonotype was detected only a few times. The rearrangement joins TRBV20-1 to TRBJ1-6; D gene ambiguous. CDR1 is DFQATT and CDR2 is SNEGSKA in the germline V gene (reference sequence). The CDR3 is 14 residues long. Trimming removed 2 bases at V and 13 bases at J, with 18 bases between. The CDR3 bases are TGCAGTGCTAGACTCCCCGGCCGGAGGAGCCCCCTCCACTTT. This gives the protein CSARLPGRRSPLHF.

J is TRBJ1-2 and V is TRBV18, with 7 bases fitting TRBD1. CDR3 size: 15 residues. The J segment lost 4 bases and the V segment lost 5 bases, leaving 10 bases of the junction unmatched. The germline V gene has CDR1 KGHSH and CDR2 LQKENI. CDR3 protein: CASSESTGSGYGYTF. CDR3 coding DNA: TGTGCCAGCTCAGAGTCGACAGGGTCGGGCTATGGCTACACCTTC.

This clonotype came up many times. Sequence at one end of the junction differs from germline and may be a read error. The V and J genes are TRBV12-3 or TRBV12-4 and TRBJ2-2; 7 bases are a match to TRBD1. There are 15 residues in the CDR3. The CDR3 DNA reads as TGTGCCAGCGGTTTTACCGGGACAGTCACCGGGGAGCTGTTTTTT. It codes for CASGFTGTVTGELFF.

Details on this clonotype: At one of its ends the junction is not consistent with the germline gene, which may arise from a read error. This sequence joins TRBV24-1 and TRBJ2-1; D ambiguous. The CDR3 is 15 residues long. Germline CDR1 reads KGHDR; CDR2 reads SFDVKD. CDR3 protein: CSTSDSWKGYNEQFF. The CDR3 region has the DNA TGTTCCACCAGTGATAGCTGGAAGGGCTACAATGAGCAGTTCTTC.

This clonotype appeared once. At one boundary the junction diverges from the germline segment, which might be a read error. The V call is TRBV7-9, the J call TRBJ1-3; D gene unclear. The CDR3 consists of 15 residues. CDR1 and CDR2 (germline): SEHNR, FQNEAQ (reference sequence). This CDR3 reads CASTSLGLSGNTVYF. CDR3 in DNA: TGTGCCAGCACCTCCTTGGGCCTCTCAGGAAACACCGTATATTTT.

In this sample, this clonotype turned up many times. The chain employs TRBV7-2 and TRBJ2-2; weak D call: TRBD2 (6 bases). The germline CDR1 and CDR2 sequences are SGHTA and FQGNSA. V lost 0 bases to trimming and J lost 1 base, with 6 bases between them. CDR3 length: 15 residues. The CDR3 sequence: CASSLAGGNTGELFF. DNA for the CDR3: TGTGCCAGCAGCTTAGCGGGGGGGAACACCGGGGAGCTGTTTTTT.

The genes are TRBV5-1 and TRBJ2-1; 16 bases are shared with TRBD2. The CDR3 is 18 amino acids. Germline lookup yields CDR1 SGHRS and CDR2 YFSETQ. The V gene end was trimmed by 4 bases and the J gene end by 2 bases; junction bases not matched to a gene: 6. This chain's CDR3 is CASSRGTSGGATYNEQFF. CDR3 nucleotides: TGCGCCAGCAGCCGAGGGACTAGCGGGGGGGCGACCTACAATGAGCAGTTCTTC.